Sequencing of this TCR beta chain was carried out in a study of response to subunit inactivated influenza vaccine. Whole-study results and caveats: Seasonal influenza vaccination, on each occasion, was suggested by the authors to recruit few new T cells.

The V gene lost 1 base and the J gene lost 2 bases, with 12 bases spanning the gap. The CDR3 length is 16 residues. A remark on this clonotype: The antigen remains undetermined.

From the RT-PCR reads, TCRdb called clonotypes with MiXCR, one entry per CDR3 protein. The table shows approximately 680,000 distinct CDR3 sequences, with approximately 15% occurring only once. The clonotype originates from a man between 50 and 59 years old who received an inactivated influenza vaccine. The chain employs TRBV12-3 or TRBV12-4 and TRBJ1-5; perhaps TRBD1 as D (6 bases). The starting material was PBMCs from blood, obtained approximately 13 days after vaccination. CDR3 loop: CASSLGTGHRNQPQHF. CDR3 sequence (DNA): TGTGCCAGCAGTTTAGGAACAGGGCACCGCAATCAGCCCCAGCATTTT.